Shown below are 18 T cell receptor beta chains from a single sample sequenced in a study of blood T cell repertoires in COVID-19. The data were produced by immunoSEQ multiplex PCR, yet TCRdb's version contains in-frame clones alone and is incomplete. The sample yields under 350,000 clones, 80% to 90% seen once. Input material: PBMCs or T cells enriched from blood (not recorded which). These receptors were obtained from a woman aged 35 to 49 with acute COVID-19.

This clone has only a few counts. The CDR3 sequence: CASSWGLHSFETQYF. In DNA, the CDR3 is TGTGCCAGCAGTTGGGGCTTACACAGTTTCGAGACCCAGTACTTC. V gene TRBV6-5 combines with J gene TRBJ2-5; tentative D call: TRBD1 (5 bases). This CDR3 comprises 15 residues. Trimming left V 4 bases short and J 5 bases short, with 17 bases between. Germline CDR1 MNHEY, CDR2 SVGAGI.

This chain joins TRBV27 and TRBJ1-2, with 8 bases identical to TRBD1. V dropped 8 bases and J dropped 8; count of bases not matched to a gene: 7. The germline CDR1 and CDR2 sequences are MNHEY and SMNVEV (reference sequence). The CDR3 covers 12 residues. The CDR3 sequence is CASADREAGYTF. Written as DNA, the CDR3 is TGTGCCAGCGCGGACAGGGAGGCAGGCTACACCTTC.

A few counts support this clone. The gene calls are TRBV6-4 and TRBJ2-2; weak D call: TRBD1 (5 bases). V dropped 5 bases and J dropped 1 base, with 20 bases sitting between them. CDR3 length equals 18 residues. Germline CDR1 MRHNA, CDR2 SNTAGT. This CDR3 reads CASSNPGHRRKNTGELFF. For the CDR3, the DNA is TGTGCCAGCAGTAACCCCGGACACAGGCGAAAGAACACCGGGGAGCTGTTTTTT.

CDR3 DNA: TGTGCCAGCAGACGGACTAGTACAGATACGCAGTATTTT. This translates into CASRRTSTDTQYF. The J gene is TRBJ2-3, the V gene TRBV5-4; 7 bases line up with TRBD2. This CDR3 contains 13 residues. Trimming took 5 bases from V and 3 from J; bases not matched to a gene: 3. Per the germline V gene, CDR1 is SGHNT and CDR2 is YYREEE (reference sequence).

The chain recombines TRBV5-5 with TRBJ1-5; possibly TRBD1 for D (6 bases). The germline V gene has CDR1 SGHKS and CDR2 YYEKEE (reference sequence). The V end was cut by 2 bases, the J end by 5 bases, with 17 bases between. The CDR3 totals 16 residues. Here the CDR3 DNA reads TGTGCCAGCAGCTTAAGATTCTCAGGGGACGATCAGCCCCAGCATTTT. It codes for CASSLRFSGDDQPQHF.

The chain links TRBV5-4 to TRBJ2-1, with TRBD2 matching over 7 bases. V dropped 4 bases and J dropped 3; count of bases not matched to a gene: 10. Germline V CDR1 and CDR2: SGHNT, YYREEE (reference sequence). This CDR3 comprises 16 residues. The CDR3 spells CASSLGGTISYNEQFF. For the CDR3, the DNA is TGTGCCAGCAGCCTGGGCGGGACTATTAGCTACAATGAGCAGTTCTTC.

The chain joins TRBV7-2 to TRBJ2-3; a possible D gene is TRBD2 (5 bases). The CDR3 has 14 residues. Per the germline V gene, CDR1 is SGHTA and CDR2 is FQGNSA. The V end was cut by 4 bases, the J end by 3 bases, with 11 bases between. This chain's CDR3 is CASSSLGRTDTQYF. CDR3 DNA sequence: TGTGCCAGCAGCTCACTAGGTCGGACAGATACGCAGTATTTT.

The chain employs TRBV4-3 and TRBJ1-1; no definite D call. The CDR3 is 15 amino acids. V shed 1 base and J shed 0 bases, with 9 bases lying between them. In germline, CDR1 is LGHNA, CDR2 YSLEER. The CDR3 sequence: CASSQGLILNTEAFF. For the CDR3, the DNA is TGCGCCAGCAGCCAAGGACTGATATTGAACACTGAAGCTTTCTTT.

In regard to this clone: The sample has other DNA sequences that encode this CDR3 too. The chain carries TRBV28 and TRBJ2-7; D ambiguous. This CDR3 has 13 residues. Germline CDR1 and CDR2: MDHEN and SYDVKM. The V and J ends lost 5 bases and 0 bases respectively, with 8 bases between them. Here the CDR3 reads CASSLTPSYEQYF. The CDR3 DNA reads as TGTGCCAGCAGTCTAACGCCCTCCTACGAGCAGTACTTC.

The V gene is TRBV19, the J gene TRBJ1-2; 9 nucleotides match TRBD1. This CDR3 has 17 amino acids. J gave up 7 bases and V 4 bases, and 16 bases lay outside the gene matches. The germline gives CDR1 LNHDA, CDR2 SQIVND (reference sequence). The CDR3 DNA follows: TGTGCCAGTAGTAGTCACTCGACCGGGACAGGGATCCGTGGCTACACCTTC. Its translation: CASSSHSTGTGIRGYTF.

The CDR3 region has the DNA TGTGCCAGCAGTGGGGGACAGGGGAGAGGACAGCCCCAGCATTTT. This translates into CASSGGQGRGQPQHF. The V and J genes are TRBV2 and TRBJ1-5; 10 bases line up with TRBD1. CDR3 length: 15 residues. Germline-derived CDR1 and CDR2 are SNHLY and FYNNEI. V lost 4 bases to trimming and J lost 7 bases; unmatched junction nucleotides: 7.

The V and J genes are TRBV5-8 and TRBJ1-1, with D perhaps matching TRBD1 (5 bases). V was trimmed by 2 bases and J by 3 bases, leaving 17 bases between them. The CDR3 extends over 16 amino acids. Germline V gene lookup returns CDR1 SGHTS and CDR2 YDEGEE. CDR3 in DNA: TGTGCCAGCAGCTTCTTGACTGACAGAACCTACACTGAAGCTTTCTTT. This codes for CASSFLTDRTYTEAFF.

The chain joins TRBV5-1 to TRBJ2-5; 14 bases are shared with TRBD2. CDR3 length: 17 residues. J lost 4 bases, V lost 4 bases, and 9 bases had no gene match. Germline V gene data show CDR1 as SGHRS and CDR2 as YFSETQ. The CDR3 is CASSPMGLAGVRETQYF. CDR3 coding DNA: TGCGCCAGCAGCCCTATGGGACTAGCGGGAGTAAGAGAGACCCAGTACTTC.

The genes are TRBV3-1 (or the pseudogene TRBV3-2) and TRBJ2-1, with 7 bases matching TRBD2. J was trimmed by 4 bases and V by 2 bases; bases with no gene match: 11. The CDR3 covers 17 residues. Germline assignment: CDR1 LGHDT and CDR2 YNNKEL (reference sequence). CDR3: CASSQPQLATIYNEQFF. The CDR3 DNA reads TGTGCCAGCAGCCAACCACAACTAGCGACTATATACAATGAGCAGTTCTTC.

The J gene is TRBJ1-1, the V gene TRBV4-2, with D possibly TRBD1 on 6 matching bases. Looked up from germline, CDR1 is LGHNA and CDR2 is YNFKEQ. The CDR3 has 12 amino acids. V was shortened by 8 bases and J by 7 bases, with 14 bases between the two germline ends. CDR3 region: CASSTGGLEAFF. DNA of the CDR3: TGTGCCAGCTCTACCGGGGGGCTTGAAGCTTTCTTT.

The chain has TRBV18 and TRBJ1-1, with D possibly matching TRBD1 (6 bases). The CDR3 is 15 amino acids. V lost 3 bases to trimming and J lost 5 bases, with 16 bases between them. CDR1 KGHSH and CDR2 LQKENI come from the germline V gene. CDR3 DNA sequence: TGTGCCAGCTCACCCCCCGGAGGGAGGGGGACTGAAGCTTTCTTT. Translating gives CASSPPGGRGTEAFF.

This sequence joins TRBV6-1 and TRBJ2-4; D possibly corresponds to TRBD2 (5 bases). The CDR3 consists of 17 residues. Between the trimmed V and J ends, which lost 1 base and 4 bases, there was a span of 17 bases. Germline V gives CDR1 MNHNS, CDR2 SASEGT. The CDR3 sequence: CASSEDLGGYAKNIQYF. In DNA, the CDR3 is TGTGCCAGCAGTGAAGATTTGGGCGGGTATGCAAAAAACATTCAGTACTTC.

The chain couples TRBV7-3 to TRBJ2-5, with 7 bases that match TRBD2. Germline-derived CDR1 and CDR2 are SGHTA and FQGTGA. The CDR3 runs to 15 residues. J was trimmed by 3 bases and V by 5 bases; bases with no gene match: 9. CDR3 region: CASSQGGRSEETQYF. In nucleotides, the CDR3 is TGTGCCAGCAGCCAGGGAGGGAGGTCGGAAGAGACCCAGTACTTC.